This T cell receptor (beta chain) was recorded in a study of blood T cell repertoires in COVID-19 (dated by TCRdb to 2019 to 2021). In the study overall: The collaborator samples originated in the United States, Italy and Spain and spanned the acute and convalescent phases of COVID-19. The dataset comprised deeply sampled blood TCRbeta repertoires from subjects exposed to, actively infected with, or recovered from COVID-19. The material from the prospective study consisted of cDNA or gDNA derived from T cells, B-cell-depleted T cells, or PBMCs. Samples came from the ongoing ImmuneRACE study (first 160 participants) plus 1,254 subjects from 6 global collaborators. Sample metadata almost always included a de-identified subject ID, COVID-19 status, age in years and sex. A freely available public database, intended as a resource for researchers studying the immune response to SARS-CoV-2, is where the repertoires were released. Where available, HLA class I and class II types were obtained from metadata supplied by the sample provider rather than from assay-based typing. Results and caveats for the whole study, not just this receptor: The amount of clinical and demographic metadata varied by source and participant and was provided uncurated.

To note about this clone: Its antigen specificity is not known. No base-level quality is on record; no much larger clone is a single base apart.

TCRbeta CDR3 regions were amplified from genomic DNA using the immunoSEQ Assay, a bias-controlled multiplex PCR. The study's processing was this. The number of nucleated cells in each sample was estimated by amplification of reference gene primers within the assay. To quantify the absolute abundance of each unique TCRbeta CDR3 rearrangement, sequence reads were collapsed and filtered. For each sample, productive Simpson clonality was calculated as the square root of Simpson's diversity index over productive rearrangements. The immuneACCESS repertoire file appears here via TCRdb, limited to in-frame rearrangements. These files lack a portion of the clones; in checked studies, under half of the deficit traces to unresolved V genes, and the cause of the others is not known. V and J calls and clone size are given by that table; D and trimming were obtained from the DNA. This sample comprises over 150,000 clones, 70% to 90% of them detected only once. The ten largest clones capture roughly a sixth of the sample.

Via the germline V gene (reference sequence), CDR1 is LNHDA and CDR2 SQIVND. Trimmed from V: 5 bases; trimmed from J: 4 bases; junction bases lacking a gene match: 7. The cysteine opens and the phenylalanine closes a CDR3 of 14 amino acids. Only CDR3 DNA is held: 42 bases, read in frame from base 1. One collaborating source in Seattle enrolled patients during active infection and followed them longitudinally through the course of disease. Each collaborating institution followed its own protocols to collect whole blood in K2EDTA tubes. For TCRbeta analysis, collaborator samples were shipped as frozen whole blood, as isolated PBMCs, or as DNA extracted from either sample type.

The rearrangement joined TRBV19 to TRBJ2-7, and 8 bases in between align with TRBD2. Sequenced material: peripheral blood. The clonotype was recovered from a man between 50 and 59 years old with COVID-19, enrolled during active disease. The CDR3 protein: CASSPSGTSYEQYF. The nucleotides are TGTGCCAGTAGTCCGTCCGGGACTAGTTACGAGCAGTACTTC.